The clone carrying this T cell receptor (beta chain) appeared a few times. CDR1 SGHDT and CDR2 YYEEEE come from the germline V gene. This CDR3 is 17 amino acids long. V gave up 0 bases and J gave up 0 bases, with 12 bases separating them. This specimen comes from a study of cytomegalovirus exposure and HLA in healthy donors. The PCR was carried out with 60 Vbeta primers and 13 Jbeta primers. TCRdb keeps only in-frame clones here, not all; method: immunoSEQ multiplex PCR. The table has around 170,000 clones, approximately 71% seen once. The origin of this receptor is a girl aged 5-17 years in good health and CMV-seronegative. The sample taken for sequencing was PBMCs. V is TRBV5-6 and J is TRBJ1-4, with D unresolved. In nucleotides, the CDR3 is TGTGCCAGCAGCTTGGGTGTGACCGCGGCAACTAATGAAAAACTGTTTTTT. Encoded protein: CASSLGVTAATNEKLFF.